A selection of T cell receptor beta chains follows, all from one sample in a study of regulatory T cells in long-lasting Graves disease. TCRdb analysed the multiplex PCR reads with MiXCR anew, one entry per CDR3 protein. Here the sample spans 200,000 to 250,000 distinct CDR3 sequences, 20% to 25% being singletons. The sequenced sample was peripheral blood mononuclear cells (PBMCs), obtained at new diagnosis, from a patient treated with antithyroid drugs. These receptors came from a female donor with Graves disease. Both conserved end residues are part of each CDR3.

v_call cdr3_aa
TRBV5-6 CASSLYGTANNSPLHF
TRBV19 CASSVDLYNEQFF
TRBV4-1 CASSQERLGRGEQFF
TRBV20-1 CSARGSTSEKETQYF
TRBV6-1 CASGRGVDYEQYF
TRBV7-2 CASDTGATSGYNEQFF
TRBV12-3/TRBV12-4 CASSLEGGLNSPLHF
TRBV27 CASSLSTRTGELFF
TRBV6-2/TRBV6-3 CASSRNTDRAGYTF
TRBV7-2 CASSSQGPRQPQHF
TRBV6-2/TRBV6-3 CASRERYEQYF
TRBV7-2 CASSSGLDSSEQYF
TRBV6-2/TRBV6-3 CASTARRDTQYF
TRBV11-2 CASSLLQRGRGEKLFF
TRBV4-1 CASSQESGTNEKLFF
TRBV30 CAWRGDRGRGDTEAFF
TRBV19 CASSTKTGISYEQYF
TRBV11-2 CASSPRLTSGEDIQYF
TRBV19 CASSKAGAGTYYNSPLHF
TRBV11-2 CASSEWTSPDTQYF
TRBV20-1 CSARVGQLPDTQYF
TRBV4-1 CASSQEASYGYTF
TRBV9 CASSVEAIRYNEQFF
TRBV6-1 CASSVTHSNQPQHF
TRBV10-3 CATQNPPSYNEQSF
TRBV19 CASSSIGSLAFF
TRBV6-1 CASSYGSAQETQYF
TRBV7-7 CASSLDRGQETQYF
TRBV11-3 CASSLSWTGNTEAFF
TRBV11-2 CASSSQFGTDTQYF
TRBV20-1 CSARRGQNQETQYF
TRBV15 CATSRDRPGTGGRDEQFF
TRBV5-6 CASSSRTSGNPYEQYF
TRBV11-2 CASSLVAVNTEAFF
TRBV6-1 CASSREWTGYSPLHF
TRBV19 CASTGRDYEQYF
TRBV7-2 CASSLHGDTEAFF
TRBV20-1 CSAIRGNNEQFF
TRBV20-1 CSARGQTIDYEQYF
TRBV6-1 CASSEEKGGSYEQYF
TRBV20-1 CSARGLSPYGYTF
TRBV7-6 CASSLVANSYEQYF
TRBV28 CASSLAGQNEKLFF
TRBV6-1 CASSNNRAQETQYF
TRBV7-2 CASSLVRRGTSPLHF
TRBV7-2 CASSLVFTGAWELFF
TRBV20-1 CSARGGVPLGNQPQHF
TRBV6-1 CASSKAGESTNEKLFF
TRBV7-2 CASSLGHSGETQYF
TRBV20-1 CSAPTSRTYNEQFF
TRBV6-5 CASSYRLRGWSPRLYSNQPQHF
TRBV7-2 CASSPAPGQETQYF
TRBV7-9 CASSLGQVNEKLFF
TRBV2 CASSLQGLAGLEEQFF